The sequence of this TCR beta chain was determined in a study of blood T cell repertoires in COVID-19. Whole-study context: T cells, B-cell-depleted T cells, or PBMCs provided the cDNA or gDNA that served as material.

In germline, CDR1 is LGHDT, CDR2 YNNKEL (reference sequence). This CDR3 has 16 amino acids. With 4 bases removed from V and 2 bases from J, the gap between germline ends came to 17 bases. Profiled with immunoSEQ multiplex PCR; TCRdb holds only in-frame clones, not every one. This table holds 45,000 to 60,000 clones, 80% to 90% found once. The specimen was peripheral blood. The V and J genes are TRBV3-1 (or the pseudogene TRBV3-2) and TRBJ1-2; the D gene is possibly TRBD1 (6 bases). This receptor was obtained from a woman aged 80 or older with acute or convalescent COVID-19. CDR3 amino acids: CASSLGAGVPNYGYTF. The CDR3 DNA reads TGTGCCAGCAGCCTAGGGGCAGGGGTCCCAAACTATGGCTACACCTTC.